The 26 T cell receptor beta chains below all came from one sample that was sequenced in a study of breast tumors, draining lymph nodes, adjacent tissues. The lymph nodes were axillary draining lymph nodes from breast cancer patients. TCRdb re-analysed the multiplex PCR reads in MiXCR, keeping a single row per CDR3 protein. The data hold about 130,000 distinct CDR3 sequences, with around 20% observed a single time. Sequenced sample: axillary lymph node tissue. The receptors derive from a female donor with breast cancer. Some clones in this sample may be carry-over from other donors' samples.

On this clonotype itself: With a much larger clone just one base away, this may be a read error. V is TRBV6-5 and J is TRBJ1-3; TRBD1 agrees at 7 bases. This CDR3 spans 14 amino acids. Germline assignment: CDR1 MNHEY and CDR2 SVGAGI. DNA of the CDR3: TGTGCCTGCAGTTACCGACAGGGTGGAAACACCATATATTTT. This sequence encodes CACSYRQGGNTIYF.

The table lists this clonotype with many counts. This rearrangement joins TRBV29-1 to TRBJ2-3, with a tentative D call TRBD2 (6 bases). The CDR3 spans 15 residues. From germline, CDR1 is SQVTM and CDR2 ANQGSEA. With 0 bases removed from V and 2 bases from J, the gap between germline ends came to 12 bases. CDR3 DNA sequence: TGCAGCGTTGAAGATCCAAAGCGGGCCACAGATACGCAGTATTTT. Amino acid sequence: CSVEDPKRATDTQYF.

This clonotype was counted many times. CDR3 in amino acids: CSARALRTSGPAYEQYF. Written as DNA, the CDR3 is TGCAGTGCTAGAGCCCTTAGGACTAGCGGGCCCGCCTACGAGCAGTACTTC. This chain uses TRBV20-1 with TRBJ2-7, with 11 bases lining up with TRBD2. Looked up from germline, CDR1 is DFQATT and CDR2 is SNEGSKA (reference sequence). The CDR3 runs 17 residues. V was pared by 1 base and J by 2 bases, with 10 bases of the junction left unmatched.

This clonotype occurred many times. The chain links TRBV27 to TRBJ2-7; perhaps TRBD2 as D (5 bases). Trimming left V 5 bases short and J 1 base short, with 12 bases between. This CDR3 has 14 amino acids. Germline CDR1 MNHEY, CDR2 SMNVEV (reference sequence). The CDR3 nucleotides are TGTGCCAGCAGTCCCCGGACGGGATCCTACGAGCAGTACTTC. The encoded protein is CASSPRTGSYEQYF.

At least ten counts were recorded for this clonotype. V is TRBV7-9 and J is TRBJ2-1; perhaps TRBD2 as D (5 bases). CDR3 size: 14 residues. Trimming removed 1 base from V and 7 bases from J, with 11 bases in between. Germline CDR1 SEHNR, CDR2 FQNEAQ (reference sequence). This CDR3 reads CASSLVLALNEQFF. CDR3 coding DNA: TGTGCCAGCAGCTTAGTTCTAGCTTTGAATGAGCAGTTCTTC.

A remark on this clonotype: This may be a read error: a much more frequent sequence differs by one nucleotide. The gene calls are TRBV5-1 and TRBJ1-2; the D gene is possibly TRBD1 (6 bases). V was pared by 3 bases and J by 3 bases, with 18 bases between. Germline CDR1 reads SGHRS; CDR2 reads YFSETQ. There are 16 residues in the CDR3. In DNA, the CDR3 is TGCGCCAGCAGCTCGGTAGGGTGGGACAACTACTATGGCTACACCTTC. It translates to CASSSVGWDNYYGYTF.

This clonotype was detected many times. In this CDR3 the conserved last residue, phenylalanine or tryptophan, is missing, so a read error is likely. The limits of the CDR3 on the DNA are not certain, so only TCRdb's listed CDR3 is given. The chain employs TRBV18 and TRBJ1-5. The length of the CDR3 is 8 amino acids, counting both ends. Germline CDR1 and CDR2: KGHSH and LQKENI. The CDR3 here is CASSPAEP.

This clonotype was observed at least ten times. This chain joins TRBV28 and TRBJ2-1; D is uncertain. Trimming removed 5 bases from V and 9 bases from J, with 11 bases in between. The CDR3 sequence is 12 residues long. CDR1 and CDR2 from the germline V gene are MDHEN and SYDVKM. The CDR3 reads CASSQLGGEQFF. CDR3 sequence (DNA): TGTGCCAGCAGTCAGCTGGGTGGTGAGCAGTTCTTC.

This clonotype was recorded only once. This chain uses TRBV12-5 with TRBJ2-1; 9 bases align to TRBD1. V was pared by 6 bases and J by 10 bases, with 10 bases of the junction left unmatched. This CDR3 spans 14 amino acids. Germline CDR1 LGHNT, CDR2 FRNRAP. The CDR3 nucleotides read TGTGCTAGTGGCTTGTGGGGACAGGGAGTCGAGCAGTTCTTC. Residues: CASGLWGQGVEQFF.

The sample holds many counts of this clonotype. The rearrangement joins TRBV20-1 to TRBJ2-7, with a tentative D call TRBD1 (5 bases). Between the trimmed V and J ends, which lost 6 bases and 5 bases, there was a span of 11 bases. Looked up from germline, CDR1 is DFQATT and CDR2 is SNEGSKA (reference sequence). This CDR3 has 11 amino acids. CDR3 DNA sequence: TGCAGTGCCGAGAAACAGGACGAGCAGTACTTC. This codes for CSAEKQDEQYF.

This clonotype was counted at least ten times. This chain uses TRBV2 with TRBJ2-5; the D call may be TRBD1 or TRBD2 (7 bases each). The CDR3 length is 14 residues. Germline loops: CDR1 SNHLY, CDR2 FYNNEI. V was pared by 6 bases and J by 5 bases, with 16 bases between. The DNA for the CDR3 is TGTGCCAGCAGGGGAGGGACAGCCGTGGAGACCCAGTACTTC. It specifies CASRGGTAVETQYF.

This rearrangement joins TRBV12-3 or TRBV12-4 to TRBJ1-1, with TRBD1 matching 7 bases. This CDR3 has 12 residues. The trim removed 7 bases at V and 3 bases at J, leaving 2 bases unmatched. DNA for the CDR3: TGTGCCAGCAAGACAGGGCACACTGAAGCTTTCTTT. Protein: CASKTGHTEAFF.

Many counts were recorded for this clonotype. J is TRBJ1-5 and V is TRBV5-6, with D possibly matching TRBD1 (6 bases). V was shortened by 4 bases and J by 5 bases, with 13 bases between the two germline ends. This CDR3 is 14 amino acids long. The germline V gene encodes CDR1 SGHDT and CDR2 YYEEEE. Written as DNA, the CDR3 is TGTGCCAGCAGCGGCCGGACAGCCCATCAGCCCCAGCATTTT. Its protein is CASSGRTAHQPQHF.

The chain combines TRBV11-2 with TRBJ2-1; TRBD2 matches at 10 bases. The V gene's germline CDR1 is SGHAT and CDR2 FQNNGV. With 3 bases clipped from V and 7 bases from J, the junction kept 9 bases outside the gene matches. There are 16 residues in the CDR3. CDR3 residues: CASSFFRPSGRNEQFF. CDR3 nucleotides: TGTGCCAGCAGCTTTTTCCGGCCTAGCGGGAGAAATGAGCAGTTCTTC.

This clonotype was counted ten times or more. The V gene is TRBV19, the J gene TRBJ2-2; possible D gene TRBD1, 6 bases. Between the trimmed V and J ends, which lost 6 bases and 3 bases, there was a span of 14 bases. The CDR3 extends over 15 amino acids. The V gene's germline CDR1 is LNHDA and CDR2 SQIVND (reference sequence). This CDR3 is CASSLIGTYTGELFF. CDR3 DNA sequence: TGTGCCAGTAGCCTCATCGGGACATACACCGGGGAGCTGTTTTTT.

This clonotype came up many times. The gene calls are TRBV6-6 and TRBJ2-2; D is perhaps TRBD1 (5 bases). Germline CDR1 is MNHNY and CDR2 is SVGAGI (reference sequence). There are 15 residues in the CDR3. Trimming stripped 3 bases from V and 2 bases from J, with 10 bases between. The CDR3 coding sequence is TGTGCCAGCAGTTATCAAAGGGGAAACACCGGGGAGCTGTTTTTT. Translated, it gives CASSYQRGNTGELFF.

This clonotype was observed many times. V and J are TRBV12-3 or TRBV12-4 and TRBJ2-3, with D hard to call. V gave up 6 bases and J gave up 2 bases, with 6 bases separating them. There are 12 residues in the CDR3. This chain's CDR3 is CASRYYTDTQYF. The CDR3 DNA is TGTGCCAGCAGGTACTACACAGATACGCAGTATTTT.

This clonotype was found many times. V and J are TRBV6-4 and TRBJ2-5, with D hard to call. The CDR3 sequence is 12 residues long. Germline values: CDR1 MRHNA, CDR2 SNTAGT. Trimming took 0 bases from V and 5 from J, leaving 4 bases between them. This CDR3 reads CASSDSMETQYF. The CDR3 DNA follows: TGTGCCAGCAGTGACTCGATGGAGACCCAGTACTTC.

This clonotype was recorded only once. CDR3 region: CASSLKIEGGGYTF. Written as DNA, the CDR3 is TGTGCCAGCTCGCTTAAGATTGAGGGCGGTGGCTACACCTTC. This rearrangement joins TRBV18 to TRBJ1-2, with D hard to call. This CDR3 is 14 amino acids long. Per the germline V gene, CDR1 is KGHSH and CDR2 is LQKENI. V dropped 6 bases and J dropped 7 bases, with 18 bases sitting between them.

This clonotype showed up just a few times. V usage is TRBV11-2 and J usage is TRBJ1-4; no reliable D call. The CDR3 sequence is 15 residues long. V gave up 2 bases and J gave up 7 bases, with 14 bases separating them. The germline V gene encodes CDR1 SGHAT and CDR2 FQNNGV. The CDR3 sequence is CASSLIWAPGEKLFF. The CDR3 DNA is TGTGCCAGCAGCTTAATATGGGCCCCGGGTGAAAAACTGTTTTTT.

As concerns this clonotype: A read error may explain this, as a much larger clone is one base away. V is TRBV5-1 and J is TRBJ2-2; D gene ambiguous. CDR3 size: 16 residues. CDR1 and CDR2 (germline): SGHRS, YFSETQ. Trimming removed 3 bases at V and 1 base at J, with 13 bases between. The CDR3 DNA follows: TGCGCCAGCAGCTCGGCCTTTTTACAGAACACCGGGGAGCTGTTTTTT. This codes for CASSSAFLQNTGELFF.

The V and J genes are TRBV28 and TRBJ2-2; 8 bases align to TRBD1. J was trimmed by 5 bases and V by 5 bases; bases with no gene match: 4. This CDR3 comprises 14 residues. Germline V gives CDR1 MDHEN, CDR2 SYDVKM. The CDR3, as DNA: TGTGCCAGCAGTCCTCACAGGGGGACCGGGGAGCTGTTTTTT. Translation gives CASSPHRGTGELFF.

This clonotype was seen ten or more times. The chain links TRBV30 to TRBJ2-5, with TRBD1 identical over 9 bases. J gave up 2 bases and V 4 bases, and 5 bases lay outside the gene matches. Germline CDR1 reads GTSNPN; CDR2 reads SVGIG (reference sequence). There are 14 residues in the CDR3. In nucleotides, the CDR3 is TGTGCCTGGAATCAGGACAGGGGACAAGAGACCCAGTACTTC. It is translated as CAWNQDRGQETQYF.

In its sample, this clonotype was seen once. The rearrangement joins TRBV5-6 to TRBJ2-1, with 10 bases matching TRBD1. CDR3 length equals 19 residues. The trim removed 0 bases at V and 0 bases at J, leaving 9 bases unmatched. Germline CDR1 reads SGHDT; CDR2 reads YYEEEE. The CDR3 coding sequence is TGTGCCAGCAGCTTGGGGGCGACAGGGGGCCGGAGCTCCTACAATGAGCAGTTCTTC. Its protein is CASSLGATGGRSSYNEQFF.

This clonotype has at least ten counts. V usage is TRBV20-1 and J usage is TRBJ1-6, with D tentatively TRBD1 (5 bases). CDR3 length: 15 residues. The germline V gene has CDR1 DFQATT and CDR2 SNEGSKA (reference sequence). V was trimmed by 1 base and J by 10 bases, leaving 17 bases between them. The CDR3 DNA is TGCAGTGCTAGAGGTCATATGGGTTCAGGGTCACCCCTCCACTTT. This sequence encodes CSARGHMGSGSPLHF.

The chain carries TRBV7-8 and TRBJ2-3; 11 nucleotides line up with TRBD2. This CDR3 spans 18 amino acids. J lost 2 bases, V lost 2 bases, and 9 bases had no gene match. Germline V gene lookup returns CDR1 SGHVS and CDR2 FQNEAQ. DNA for the CDR3: TGTGCCAGCAGCTTATTCGTCGGGGGACTAGCGGTCACAGATACGCAGTATTTT. Protein product: CASSLFVGGLAVTDTQYF.